What follows are 23 T cell receptor beta chains derived from one specimen sequenced in a study of tumor-infiltrating lymphocytes in localized non-small cell lung cancer. Assay: immunoSEQ multiplex PCR; the TCRdb copy retains only in-frame clones and omits some. The profile shows about 10,000 clones, less than 75% of them singletons. The sample was lung tumor tissue. Every receptor here comes from a human donor with non-small cell lung cancer.

The rearrangement links TRBV11-2 to TRBJ2-1; D is uncertain. V lost 1 base and J 3 bases, leaving 10 bases between the germline ends. The germline gives CDR1 SGHAT, CDR2 FQNNGV. The CDR3 contains 15 residues. CDR3 sequence (DNA): TGTGCCAGCAGCTTAGGTGTGGGCCTCTACAATGAGCAGTTCTTC. As protein: CASSLGVGLYNEQFF.

This CDR3 is CASSDRVGTEAFF. The CDR3 nucleotides are TGTGCCAGCAGTGACAGGGTAGGAACTGAAGCTTTCTTT. The J gene is TRBJ1-1, the V gene TRBV25-1; D might be TRBD1 (5 bases). CDR3 length equals 13 residues. Germline values: CDR1 MGHDK, CDR2 SYGVNS. V lost 3 bases to trimming and J lost 5 bases, with 10 bases between them. The complete variable domain, with remaining parts taken from reference TRBV25-1 and TRBJ1-1, reads EADIYQTPRYLVIGTGKKITLECSQTMGHDKMYWYQQDPGMELHLIHYSYGVNSTEKGDLSSESTVSRIRTEHFPLTLESARPSHTSQYLCASSDRVGTEAFFGQGTRLTVV.

The chain is built from TRBV2 and TRBJ2-3, with 10 bases aligning to TRBD2. Trimming removed 6 bases from V and 2 bases from J; junction bases left unmatched: 5. Germline assignment: CDR1 SNHLY and CDR2 FYNNEI. The CDR3 contains 15 residues. The CDR3 protein is CASRPGLAVTDTQYF. CDR3 coding DNA: TGTGCCAGCAGGCCAGGACTAGCGGTCACAGATACGCAGTATTTT.

This chain's CDR3 is CASLPTGGGSPLHF. The CDR3 DNA sequence: TGTGCCAGCCTCCCAACGGGTGGGGGTTCACCCCTCCACTTT. The chain links TRBV6-5 to TRBJ1-6, with D possibly TRBD1 on 5 matching bases. The CDR3 extends over 14 amino acids. V was clipped by 8 bases and J by 9 bases, with 17 bases between them. CDR1 is MNHEY, CDR2 SVGAGI, per germline.

The chain uses TRBV7-8 and TRBJ1-2, with D uncertain. This CDR3 comprises 13 residues. Trimming took 5 bases from V and 2 from J, leaving 9 bases between them. In germline, CDR1 is SGHVS, CDR2 FQNEAQ. CDR3 sequence: CASSPQVNYGYTF. Here the CDR3 DNA reads TGTGCCAGCAGCCCCCAGGTGAACTATGGCTACACCTTC.

V and J are TRBV4-1 and TRBJ1-6; 12 bases fit TRBD1. CDR1 and CDR2 from the germline V gene are MGHRA and YSYEKL. Unmatched junction bases numbered 6, after V lost 2 bases and J lost 7 bases. The CDR3 consists of 17 residues. CDR3 DNA sequence: TGCGCCAGCAGCCAACGGCCGGGACAGGGGGCGAATTCACCCCTCCACTTT. It is translated as CASSQRPGQGANSPLHF.

The chain carries TRBV19 and TRBJ2-3, with D possibly matching TRBD2 (5 bases). The CDR3 has 15 amino acids. CDR1 is LNHDA, CDR2 SQIVND, per germline (reference sequence). V was shortened by 5 bases and J by 4 bases, with 16 bases between the two germline ends. The CDR3 DNA reads TGTGCCAGTAGTTCATTACGGGGTGAGGCAGATACGCAGTATTTT. Its protein product is CASSSLRGEADTQYF.

This clone was counted a few times. The V and J genes are TRBV11-1 and TRBJ2-6, with D perhaps given as TRBD1 or TRBD2 (7 bases each). There are 18 residues in the CDR3. Germline V gene data show CDR1 as SGHAT and CDR2 as FQDESV (reference sequence). Between the trimmed V and J ends, which lost 4 bases and 0 bases, there was a span of 16 bases. The CDR3 sequence: CASSWGGTESSGANVLTF. In DNA, the CDR3 is TGTGCCAGCAGCTGGGGGGGGACAGAATCCTCTGGGGCCAACGTCCTGACTTTC. Filled out from reference TRBV11-1 and TRBJ2-6, the complete variable domain reads EAEVAQSPRYKITEKSQAVAFWCDPISGHATLYWYRQILGQGPELLVQFQDESVVDDSQLPKDRFSAERLKGVDSTLKIQPAELGDSAMYLCASSWGGTESSGANVLTFGAGSRLTVL.

The table lists this clone with a few counts. This chain links TRBV6-1 with TRBJ2-7; D is unclear. Germline CDR1 and CDR2: MNHNS and SASEGT. The ends were cut back, 8 bases at V and 2 bases at J, with 10 bases in the middle. The CDR3 length is 12 residues. CDR3 sequence (DNA): TGTGCCAGCTTCGACGGTACCTACGAGCAGTACTTC. Translation: CASFDGTYEQYF.

This clone has just one count. The chain has TRBV2 and TRBJ2-2, with unresolved D. This CDR3 is 13 amino acids long. In germline, CDR1 is SNHLY, CDR2 FYNNEI. Trimming pared 3 bases from V and 7 bases from J, leaving 9 bases between. For the CDR3, the DNA is TGTGCCAGCAGTGACAGAAACGGCGGGGAGCTGTTTTTT. This sequence encodes CASSDRNGGELFF.

The chain links TRBV27 to TRBJ2-1; D gene ambiguous. The CDR3 consists of 13 residues. The germline V and J ends were trimmed by 10 bases and 1 base, with 11 bases remaining between them. The germline V gene encodes CDR1 MNHEY and CDR2 SMNVEV (reference sequence). The chain's CDR3 is CATLGRSYNEQFF. In DNA, the CDR3 is TGTGCCACCCTTGGTAGGTCCTACAATGAGCAGTTCTTC.

This clone is a singleton in its sample. This chain links TRBV29-1 with TRBJ1-2, with unresolved D. Per germline, CDR1 SQVTM and CDR2 ANQGSEA. The CDR3 spans 11 residues. Trimming cost V 6 bases and J 5 bases, with 10 bases left between them. CDR3 loop: CSVPLEYGYTF. The CDR3 DNA follows: TGCAGCGTGCCTTTAGAGTATGGCTACACCTTC.

Here the CDR3 DNA reads TGCAGTGCCGGCCGGGGGCAGCCCCAGCATTTT. Protein: CSAGRGQPQHF. The chain uses TRBV20-1 and TRBJ1-5; perhaps TRBD1 as D (5 bases). Trimming stripped 6 bases from V and 7 bases from J, with 10 bases between. The CDR3 contains 11 residues. The germline CDR1 and CDR2 sequences are DFQATT and SNEGSKA (reference sequence).

The V call is TRBV5-4, the J call TRBJ2-1; TRBD2 aligns across 7 bases. Germline loops: CDR1 SGHNT, CDR2 YYREEE (reference sequence). The length of the CDR3 is 15 residues. V gave up 3 bases and J gave up 4 bases; unmatched junction bases: 7. This CDR3 reads CASSSREGNYNEQFF. In nucleotides, the CDR3 is TGTGCCAGCAGCTCTAGGGAGGGAAATTACAATGAGCAGTTCTTC.

This clone was seen a few times. V and J are TRBV19 and TRBJ2-2; weak D call: TRBD1 (5 bases). The ends were cut back, 2 bases at V and 0 bases at J, with 10 bases in the middle. This CDR3 spans 16 amino acids. Germline V gene sequence: CDR1 LNHDA, CDR2 SQIVND (reference sequence). The CDR3 DNA sequence: TGTGCCAGTAGTATAATGAGGACAACGAACACCGGGGAGCTGTTTTTT. Amino acid sequence: CASSIMRTTNTGELFF. The full variable domain, completed using reference TRBV19 and TRBJ2-2, is DGGITQSPKYLFRKEGQNVTLSCEQNLNHDAMYWYRQDPGQGLRLIYYSQIVNDFQKGDIAEGYSVSREKKESFPLTVTSAQKNPTAFYLCASSIMRTTNTGELFFGEGSRLTVL.

The chain employs TRBV5-1 and TRBJ1-1; D is unclear. Germline V lookup: CDR1 SGHRS, CDR2 YFSETQ. The V gene lost 2 bases and the J gene lost 0 bases, with 5 bases spanning the gap. This CDR3 has 13 residues. The CDR3 loop reads CASSFSLNTEAFF. Written as DNA, the CDR3 is TGCGCCAGCAGCTTTTCTCTGAACACTGAAGCTTTCTTT.

The V call is TRBV5-6, the J call TRBJ2-1; 9 positions agree with TRBD2. Germline CDR1 and CDR2: SGHDT and YYEEEE. CDR3 size: 15 residues. The junction had 8 bases not matched to a gene; V was cut back by 2 bases and J by 8 bases. CDR3: CASSFGGGALDEQFF. CDR3 coding DNA: TGTGCCAGCAGCTTCGGCGGGGGGGCCCTCGATGAGCAGTTCTTC. Based on the CDR3 plus reference TRBV5-6 and TRBJ2-1, the full variable domain is DAGVTQSPTHLIKTRGQQVTLRCSPKSGHDTVSWYQQALGQGPQFIFQYYEEEERQRGNFPDRFSGHQFPNYSSELNVNALLLGDSALYLCASSFGGGALDEQFFGPGTRLTVL.

The rearrangement links TRBV11-2 to TRBJ1-1; D call uncertain. From germline, CDR1 is SGHAT and CDR2 FQNNGV. Trimming took off 2 bases at V and 1 base at J, with 5 bases between the two ends. The CDR3 extends over 13 amino acids. The CDR3 DNA sequence: TGTGCCAGCAGCTTAAAGGGGAACACTGAAGCTTTCTTT. Amino acid sequence: CASSLKGNTEAFF.

The chain has TRBV6-6 and TRBJ1-2, with 9 bases identical to TRBD1. Germline CDR1 is MNHNY and CDR2 is SVGAGI (reference sequence). V shed 8 bases, J shed 7 bases, and the junction held 5 bases outside the gene matches. This CDR3 region has 12 residues. CDR3 loop: CASHRGRIGYTF. CDR3 nucleotides: TGTGCCAGCCACAGGGGGCGTATTGGCTACACCTTC.

This clone was picked up a small number of times. The V and J genes are TRBV28 and TRBJ1-2; unclear D gene. The CDR3 sequence is 13 residues long. CDR1 and CDR2 from the germline V gene are MDHEN and SYDVKM. The V end lost 1 base, the J end lost 8 bases, and 11 bases lay between the germline ends. The CDR3 nucleotides read TGTGCCAGCAGTTTATCGACCCGACGGGGCTACACCTTC. As protein: CASSLSTRRGYTF.

The chain is built from TRBV7-7 and TRBJ1-1; no clear D. The CDR3 extends over 13 amino acids. Trimming shortened V by 2 bases and J by 5 bases, and 9 bases separated the two germline ends. CDR1 is SSHAT and CDR2 is FNYEAQ in the germline V gene (reference sequence). For the CDR3, the DNA is TGTGCCAGCAGCTTAAGGCGAGGGACTGAAGCTTTCTTT. It codes for CASSLRRGTEAFF.

This clone was recorded once. This chain joins TRBV18 and TRBJ1-1, with no clear D. The CDR3 sequence is 13 residues long. The V gene's germline CDR1 is KGHSH and CDR2 LQKENI. V lost 3 bases and J lost 3, with 8 bases in between. The CDR3 DNA reads as TGTGCCAGCTCACCCCGCCAGGACACTGAAGCTTTCTTT. Residues: CASSPRQDTEAFF.

This clone has only one observation. V and J are TRBV11-2 and TRBJ2-2; D remains ambiguous. V dropped 1 base and J dropped 6 bases, with 3 bases sitting between them. This CDR3 has 12 residues. Germline V gives CDR1 SGHAT, CDR2 FQNNGV. The CDR3 bases are TGTGCCAGCAGCTTAGGAGCCGGGGAGCTGTTTTTT. Protein sequence: CASSLGAGELFF.